Each of the 19 T cell receptor beta chains below was sequenced from the same sample in a study of blood T cells in healthy people across ages. PCR was performed a second time for roughly 7 to 12 cycles using a sample-barcoded 5' primer and a J-beta primer mix. TCRdb re-derived calls from the 5' RACE reads in MiXCR, one entry per CDR3 protein. This table has about 1.4 million distinct CDR3 sequences, roughly 60% appearing once. Sequenced: blood. These receptor sequences come from a man aged 18 to 30 in good health.

The rearrangement joins TRBV27 to TRBJ2-5; TRBD2 matches 14 bases. The CDR3 spans 14 residues. V trimming: 5 bases; J trimming: 6 bases; junction bases outside the gene matches: 2. Germline CDR1 is MNHEY and CDR2 is SMNVEV (reference sequence). Written as DNA, the CDR3 is TGTGCCAGCAGTGGGACTAGCGGGAGTAAGACCCAGTACTTC. Amino acids: CASSGTSGSKTQYF.

This clonotype was counted a single time. For the CDR3, the DNA is TGCAGTGCTACGCCCTTTTCATCCAGCTATGGCTACACCTTC. Its translation: CSATPFSSSYGYTF. J is TRBJ1-2 and V is TRBV20-1; D not certain. V was cut by 4 bases and J by 4 bases, with 16 bases left in between. This CDR3 has 14 residues. Germline values: CDR1 DFQATT, CDR2 SNEGSKA (reference sequence).

This clonotype was counted only a few times. The V and J genes are TRBV20-1 and TRBJ1-2; maybe TRBD1 (6 bases). With 1 base removed from V and 8 bases from J, the gap between germline ends came to 14 bases. Germline assignment: CDR1 DFQATT and CDR2 SNEGSKA (reference sequence). This CDR3 contains 13 residues. CDR3 residues: CSARVTGTEGYTF. The CDR3 nucleotides are TGCAGTGCTAGAGTAACAGGGACGGAGGGCTACACCTTC.

The table lists this clonotype with a count of one. V usage is TRBV6-2 or TRBV6-3 and J usage is TRBJ2-4; 7 nucleotides agree with TRBD1. The last part of the DNA fits TRBJ2-7 better; the J call may be wrong. Germline V gene data show CDR1 as MNHEY and CDR2 as SVGEGT. The CDR3 has 14 residues. The CDR3 region has the DNA TGTGCCAGCAGTGGGACAGTAGGAGTCAACGAGCAGTACTTC. Amino acid sequence: CASSGTVGVNEQYF.

This clonotype occurred once. This chain uses TRBV29-1 with TRBJ2-7; no definite D call. CDR3 length equals 9 residues. V gave up 8 bases and J gave up 12 bases, with 14 bases separating them. Per germline, CDR1 SQVTM and CDR2 ANQGSEA. The CDR3 sequence: CSKYRIRYF. The CDR3 bases are TGCAGCAAATACAGAATAAGGTACTTC.

The genes are TRBV12-3 or TRBV12-4 and TRBJ2-3, with a possible D match to TRBD2 (6 bases). The CDR3 sequence is 15 residues long. V shed 5 bases and J shed 5 bases, with 17 bases lying between them. Written as DNA, the CDR3 is TGTGCCAGCAGTCCTGTCGGGAGTAGAGGAGATACGCAGTATTTT. It is translated as CASSPVGSRGDTQYF.

This chain uses TRBV10-3 with TRBJ1-6; 7 nucleotides line up with TRBD1. V lost 7 bases to trimming and J lost 7 bases; unmatched junction nucleotides: 4. The CDR3 length is 13 residues. Germline CDR1 reads ENHRY; CDR2 reads SYGVKD. As DNA, the CDR3 is TGTGCCATCACCGGGACAGCAAATTCACCCCTCCACTTT. Translated, it gives CAITGTANSPLHF.

The V gene is TRBV4-3, the J gene TRBJ1-2; tentatively, D is TRBD1 (5 bases). This CDR3 spans 14 amino acids. CDR1 is LGHNA, CDR2 YSLEER, per germline. V was clipped by 1 base and J by 4 bases, with 10 bases between them. The CDR3 bases are TGCGCCAGCAGCCAAGCCTCAAGGGGCTATGGCTACACCTTC. Residues: CASSQASRGYGYTF.

The rearrangement links TRBV4-1 to TRBJ2-7, with a possible D match to TRBD2 (6 bases). The CDR3 is 12 amino acids. Trimming shortened V by 3 bases and J by 7 bases, and 10 bases separated the two germline ends. Germline CDR1 reads MGHRA; CDR2 reads YSYEKL. The CDR3 protein is CASSHTGVEQYF. The CDR3 region has the DNA TGCGCCAGCAGCCACACGGGGGTTGAGCAGTACTTC.

About this clonotype: The junction departs from the called germline gene at one end, perhaps through a read error. The chain employs TRBV2 and TRBJ2-3; TRBD1 matches at 8 bases. Per germline, CDR1 SNHLY and CDR2 FYNNEI. The CDR3 has 14 residues. CDR3 DNA: TGTGCCAGCAGTGAGAGCAGGACAGGGTATACGCAGAATTTT. Translating it yields CASSESRTGYTQNF.

This chain connects TRBV5-1 to TRBJ2-5; D is perhaps TRBD1 (5 bases). Germline lookup yields CDR1 SGHRS and CDR2 YFSETQ. The V end was cut by 5 bases, the J end by 11 bases, with 25 bases between. CDR3 length equals 15 residues. The CDR3 loop reads CASRQTGQGNNEQYF. CDR3 in DNA: TGCGCCAGCAGGCAAACCGGTCAGGGTAACAATGAGCAGTACTTC.

In its sample, this clonotype was seen once. J is TRBJ2-2 and V is TRBV12-3 or TRBV12-4; 8 positions agree with TRBD2. Unmatched junction bases numbered 9, after V lost 11 bases and J lost 1 base. The CDR3 runs 15 residues. The CDR3 loop reads CASLSGALNTGELFF. The CDR3 region has the DNA TGTGCCTCCCTTAGCGGGGCCCTGAACACCGGGGAGCTGTTTTTT.

This sequence joins TRBV7-2 and TRBJ1-4, with 7 positions matching TRBD1. CDR3 size: 14 residues. CDR1 is SGHTA and CDR2 is FQGNSA in the germline V gene. V dropped 4 bases and J dropped 8; count of bases not matched to a gene: 7. The CDR3 region has the DNA TGTGCCAGCAGCTCCGACAGGGCGGGGGAAAAACTGTTTTTT. It codes for CASSSDRAGEKLFF.

The J gene is TRBJ1-2, the V gene TRBV4-1; D gene unclear. CDR3 size: 16 residues. The V end lost 1 base, the J end lost 6 bases, and 18 bases lay between the germline ends. In germline, CDR1 is MGHRA, CDR2 YSYEKL. In DNA, the CDR3 is TGCGCCAGCAGCCAAGTTGCGGAAGATACCCTCCATGGCTACACCTTC. Translation: CASSQVAEDTLHGYTF.

This chain connects TRBV27 to TRBJ2-7; tentatively, D is TRBD2 (5 bases). Trimming took off 3 bases at V and 3 bases at J, with 9 bases between the two ends. CDR1 and CDR2 (germline): MNHEY, SMNVEV (reference sequence). The CDR3 is 13 amino acids. This CDR3 reads CASSFGVNYEQYF. The CDR3 DNA follows: TGTGCCAGCAGTTTCGGGGTTAACTACGAGCAGTACTTC.

This chain connects TRBV9 to TRBJ2-3; a weak D match, TRBD2 (5 bases). Germline V lookup: CDR1 SGDLS, CDR2 YYNGEE. CDR3 length: 16 residues. V was pared by 0 bases and J by 3 bases, with 14 bases between. For the CDR3, the DNA is TGTGCCAGCAGCGTAGTGGGATCCGGGAATACAGATACGCAGTATTTT. It translates to CASSVVGSGNTDTQYF.

The chain couples TRBV27 to TRBJ1-2; unclear D gene. Germline V gene sequence: CDR1 MNHEY, CDR2 SMNVEV (reference sequence). The CDR3 runs 14 residues. V was clipped by 6 bases and J by 1 base, with 12 bases between them. CDR3 in amino acids: CASSDAWGNYGYTF. CDR3 DNA: TGTGCCAGCAGCGACGCCTGGGGTAACTATGGCTACACCTTC.

The chain uses TRBV12-3 or TRBV12-4 and TRBJ2-5; 8 bases align to TRBD1. This CDR3 contains 12 residues. V was pared by 10 bases and J by 4 bases, with 5 bases of the junction left unmatched. The CDR3 region has the DNA TGTGCCACCCGGACAGGGAGAGAGACCCAGTACTTC. It specifies CATRTGRETQYF.

This clonotype was found a few times. In DNA form, the CDR3 reads TGTGCCAGCAGCTATAAGGTGGTGGGGGAGCAGTACTTC. The encoded protein is CASSYKVVGEQYF. The chain has TRBV12-3 or TRBV12-4 and TRBJ2-5; possibly TRBD1 or TRBD2 for D (5 bases each). The CDR3 has 13 amino acids. Between the trimmed V and J ends, which lost 6 bases and 11 bases, there was a span of 19 bases.